The entry below gives a single T cell receptor beta chain sequence along with its context. The antigen is undetermined. Multiplex touch-down PCR with TRB-A/B primers amplified rearranged V-D-J TRB sequences. TCRdb recomputed calls from the multiplex PCR reads with MiXCR, one row per CDR3 protein. The sample lists 4,000 to 5,000 distinct CDR3 sequences, under 45% seen once, with around two thirds in the top ten. The template was genomic DNA from peripheral blood, not RNA. The V and J ends lost 0 bases and 4 bases respectively, with 12 bases between them. CDR1 and CDR2 (germline): MGHRA, YSYEKL. The CDR3 runs 15 residues. These data originate in a study of T cell repertoires in aging, cancer and after chemotherapy. Study-level points and caveats: Age-matched healthy donors had significantly more diverse, less clonal blood TCR repertoires than untreated cancer patients.

The specimen was blood. The V and J genes are TRBV4-1 and TRBJ1-2; weak D call: TRBD1 (6 bases). The source of this sequence is a human donor with a solid tumor. CDR3 nucleotide sequence: TGCGCCAGCAGCCAAGAAACAGGGCAACCCTATGGCTACACCTTC. It specifies CASSQETGQPYGYTF.